The clone carrying this T cell receptor beta chain was seen a few times. Its specificity is not known. CDR1 and CDR2 from the germline V gene are LNHDA and SQIVND (reference sequence). The CDR3 spans 15 residues. Trimming pared 5 bases from V and 5 bases from J, leaving 17 bases between. The sample comes from a study of identical twins. General study results and limits: Researchers reported weaker excess twin sharing in beta out-of-frame sequences.

A universal primer site came from template switching; cDNA carried unique molecular identifiers. TCRdb used MiXCR to reprocess the 5' RACE reads, holding one entry per CDR3 protein. The sample lists roughly 290,000 distinct CDR3 sequences; about 8.9% were seen once. The sample was also linked to a second study, of yellow fever vaccine responses in identical twins. That publication notes: Convergence reportedly seemed to mark part of the twins' vaccine T cell response, with personalization marking the rest.

The chain joins TRBV19 to TRBJ2-3, with no clear D. The sequencing input was memory (CD45RO+) T cells sorted from blood. The sequence came from a woman aged 18-30 years in good health. The DNA of the CDR3 is TGTGCCAGTAGTCAGACTCCCGTAGTTCTAGATACGCAGTATTTT. Its protein is CASSQTPVVLDTQYF. Full variable domain (rest looked up from reference TRBV19 and TRBJ2-3): DGGITQSPKYLFRKEGQNVTLSCEQNLNHDAMYWYRQDPGQGLRLIYYSQIVNDFQKGDIAEGYSVSREKKESFPLTVTSAQKNPTAFYLCASSQTPVVLDTQYFGPGTRLTVL.